This is a list of T cell receptor beta chains from one sample in a study of metastatic and nonmetastatic thyroid tumors. Via MiXCR, TCRdb re-called the PCR reads. The sample includes about 35,000 clones, approximately 30% of them seen just once. Sequenced input: blood. The source of these receptors is a female donor with papillary thyroid cancer or a benign thyroid nodule (not recorded which). Some clones in this sample may be carry-over from other donors' samples. CDR3s include the opening cysteine and the closing phenylalanine or tryptophan.

V	J	CDR3
TRBV7-3	TRBJ2-2	CASSFGLGNSWELFF
TRBV7-9	TRBJ1-1	CASSLSAGTNTEAFF
TRBV20-1	TRBJ1-1	CSSPRTAMNTEAFF
TRBV6-1	TRBJ2-7	CASTWQGQYEQYF
TRBV7-9	TRBJ1-5	CASSLDSNQPQHF
TRBV6-2/TRBV6-3	TRBJ2-5	CASSRGAKETQYF
TRBV12-3/TRBV12-4	TRBJ1-6	CASTSGQSYSPLHF
TRBV24-1	TRBJ2-4	CATSPLGVRDIQYF
TRBV5-1	TRBJ2-5	CASSQEPSGGPAEETQEF
TRBV6-1	TRBJ2-1	CASSASGGWNEQFF
TRBV5-4	TRBJ2-5	CASSLEAGLGLAGYETQYF
TRBV28	TRBJ1-1	CASQPGQGTEAFF
TRBV5-4	TRBJ1-2	CASSLHGRPRDEGYTF
TRBV27	TRBJ2-1	CASTSWDRIYNEQFF
TRBV5-1	TRBJ2-1	CASSSAGVSYNEQFF
TRBV20-1	TRBJ2-3	CSVEPSGSGNTDTQYF
TRBV4-1	TRBJ2-1	CASSRRVVYNEQFF
TRBV5-1	TRBJ2-5	CASRSGLQETQYF
TRBV4-2	TRBJ2-7	CASSQEGGEGYEQYF
TRBV20-1	TRBJ1-2	CSARDRGNYGYTF
TRBV6-9	TRBJ1-1	CASSYVDRASEAFF
TRBV24-1	TRBJ2-7	CATSDNDRGYEQYF
TRBV19	TRBJ1-4	CASSGLRPTNEKLFF
TRBV9	TRBJ1-1	CASSPWDSLMNTEAFF
TRBV5-1	TRBJ2-1	CARREYTGTGGNEQFF
TRBV11-2	TRBJ1-1	CASSGGWGMNTEAFF
TRBV6-4	TRBJ2-2	CASSGTSVSTGELFF
TRBV9	TRBJ2-3	CASSVGVLAGGGDTQYF
TRBV6-1	TRBJ2-5	CASSERGPGMAETQYF
TRBV12-5	TRBJ1-1	CASGLAGGQNTEAFF
TRBV18	TRBJ2-2	CASSPPLDSNTGELFF
TRBV20-1	TRBJ2-3	CSAYPNTEFTDTQYF
TRBV28	TRBJ1-1	CASSPPFTEAFF
TRBV25-1	TRBJ1-1	CASSAAPNTEAFF
TRBV28	TRBJ1-5	CASSLSRGTQPQDF
TRBV12-3/TRBV12-4	TRBJ2-5	CASTWLYQETQYF
TRBV5-1	TRBJ2-7	CASSLATSGPRVYEQYF